This T cell receptor beta chain was captured in a study of shared clonotypes between healthy human individuals. After removal of 6 bases from V and 5 bases from J, the junction contained 8 bases not matched to a gene. The CDR3 sequence is 15 residues long. The germline gives CDR1 ENHRY, CDR2 SYGVKD. The data were produced by immunoSEQ multiplex PCR, yet TCRdb's version contains in-frame clones alone and is incomplete. Of about 480,000 clones detected, 60% to 85% appear once; the ten largest clones hold 13%. The chain joins TRBV10-3 to TRBJ2-3, with 10 bases lining up with TRBD2. Specimen: PBMCs. This TCR was recovered from a middle-aged woman in good health. Some clones in this sample may be carry-over from other donors' samples. In DNA, the CDR3 is TGTGCCATCAGGGGGACTAGCGTCGATATAGATACGCAGTATTTT. Protein: CAIRGTSVDIDTQYF.